A single sample gave rise to the 23 T cell receptor beta chains below, sequenced in a study of response to subunit inactivated influenza vaccine listed by TCRdb under 2018. Library generation was performed with RT-PCR. Sequencing used an Illumina HiSeq 2500. The public reads were reanalyzed by TCRdb: fastp trimming at Q25, MiXCR alignment, in-frame beta chains only. Here each entry gathers all rows of one CDR3 protein and keeps the most common genes and DNA. The sample yields approximately 530,000 distinct CDR3 sequences; 6.5% to 8% were counted once. The top ten constitute less than 15% of the sample. Specimen: PBMCs from blood, collected less than 30 months after vaccination. The receptor source for this set is a man between 50 and 75 years old who received an inactivated influenza vaccine. Donor details come from another sample of the same person, matched by shared clones.

This clonotype was observed many times. The J gene is TRBJ1-5, the V gene TRBV6-1; D gene ambiguous. Germline loops: CDR1 MNHNS, CDR2 SASEGT. The V gene lost 6 bases and the J gene lost 6 bases, with 12 bases spanning the gap. The CDR3 totals 13 residues. CDR3 loop: CASRGRAGQPQHF. CDR3 bases: TGTGCCAGCAGAGGGAGGGCAGGTCAGCCCCAGCATTTT.

This chain connects TRBV3-1 to TRBJ1-4; 10 bases line up with TRBD1. This CDR3 has 15 amino acids. Trimming cost V 6 bases and J 2 bases; bases outside gene matches: 3. CDR1 and CDR2 (germline): LGHDT, YNNKEL (reference sequence). CDR3 nucleotide sequence: TGTGCCAGCAGGACAGGGGGCACGACTAATGAAAAACTGTTTTTT. This codes for CASRTGGTTNEKLFF.

This rearrangement joins TRBV11-2 to TRBJ2-7; possibly TRBD1 for D (5 bases). The germline V gene has CDR1 SGHAT and CDR2 FQNNGV. V gave up 5 bases and J gave up 2 bases, with 13 bases separating them. The CDR3 is 14 residues long. Here the CDR3 reads CASSVGHATYEQYF. The CDR3 DNA reads TGTGCCAGCAGCGTCGGACACGCCACCTACGAGCAGTACTTC.

The table lists this clonotype with a few counts. The chain is built from TRBV7-8 and TRBJ2-3; TRBD2 agrees at 9 bases. With V trimmed by 6 bases and J by 5 bases, 12 bases remained unmatched. The CDR3 is 16 amino acids. Germline V lookup: CDR1 SGHVS, CDR2 FQNEAQ. Here the CDR3 DNA reads TGTGCCAGCAGGGTAGCGGGGGCGGACCGGGGAGATACGCAGTATTTT. Protein: CASRVAGADRGDTQYF.

This clonotype was counted only a few times. The chain is built from TRBV7-2 and TRBJ2-2, with a possible D match to TRBD2 (5 bases). V lost 5 bases to trimming and J lost 5 bases, with 21 bases between them. CDR1 is SGHTA and CDR2 is FQGNSA in the germline V gene. This CDR3 is built from 17 residues. The CDR3: CASSPRWAGMMTGELFF. CDR3 DNA sequence: TGTGCCAGCAGCCCAAGGTGGGCGGGCATGATGACCGGGGAGCTGTTTTTT.

V and J are TRBV5-1 and TRBJ2-3; 8 nucleotides agree with TRBD2. The germline V gene has CDR1 SGHRS and CDR2 YFSETQ. With 4 bases clipped from V and 0 bases from J, the junction kept 7 bases outside the gene matches. The CDR3 consists of 16 residues. The CDR3 bases are TGCGCCAGCAGCCCCCCGGCTAGCGGGAGCACAGATACGCAGTATTTT. This encodes CASSPPASGSTDTQYF.

This clonotype came up many times. V gene TRBV5-4 combines with J gene TRBJ2-2; D not certain. The CDR3 covers 15 residues. The germline V gene encodes CDR1 SGHNT and CDR2 YYREEE (reference sequence). With 0 bases removed from V and 4 bases from J, the gap between germline ends came to 10 bases. This CDR3 reads CASSLERVGTGELFF. The CDR3 region has the DNA TGTGCCAGCAGCTTGGAACGGGTGGGCACCGGGGAGCTGTTTTTT.

This clonotype was detected only a few times. This chain links TRBV5-5 with TRBJ2-3, with 11 bases fitting TRBD2. The germline V gene encodes CDR1 SGHKS and CDR2 YYEKEE (reference sequence). There are 18 residues in the CDR3. V gave up 0 bases and J gave up 3 bases; unmatched junction bases: 9. The DNA of the CDR3 is TGTGCCAGCAGCTTGGCCAGCCTAGCGGGGGGAAGAACAGATACGCAGTATTTT. Its translation: CASSLASLAGGRTDTQYF.

Ten or more counts support this clonotype. The CDR3: CASSLTGFLNQPQHF. The DNA for the CDR3 is TGCGCCAGCAGCCTGACAGGGTTCCTCAATCAGCCCCAGCATTTT. V usage is TRBV5-1 and J usage is TRBJ1-5; 7 nucleotides align to TRBD1. The CDR3 runs to 15 residues. V lost 4 bases and J lost 3; bases outside the gene matches: 7. CDR1 and CDR2 from the germline V gene are SGHRS and YFSETQ. Supplemented by reference TRBV5-1 and TRBJ1-5, the full variable domain reads KAGVTQTPRYLIKTRGQQVTLSCSPISGHRSVSWYQQTPGQGLQFLFEYFSETQRNKGNFPGRFSGRQFSNSRSEMNVSTLELGDSALYLCASSLTGFLNQPQHFGDGTRLSIL.

This clonotype was counted a few times. The J gene is TRBJ1-2, the V gene TRBV11-2; 7 bases match TRBD1. Unmatched junction bases numbered 8, after V lost 5 bases and J lost 8 bases. The CDR3 consists of 13 residues. Per germline, CDR1 SGHAT and CDR2 FQNNGV. CDR3 amino acids: CASSIGTVRGYTF. CDR3 nucleotides: TGTGCCAGCAGCATCGGGACAGTGCGGGGCTACACCTTC. Filled out from reference TRBV11-2 and TRBJ1-2, the complete variable domain reads EAGVAQSPRYKIIEKRQSVAFWCNPISGHATLYWYQQILGQGPKLLIQFQNNGVVDDSQLPKDRFSAERLKGVDSTLKIQPAKLEDSAVYLCASSIGTVRGYTFGSGTRLTVV.

In this sample, this clonotype turned up many times. The chain couples TRBV6-2 or TRBV6-3 to TRBJ2-1; 16 bases are a match to TRBD2. Trimming removed 0 bases from V and 5 bases from J; junction bases left unmatched: 10. CDR3 length: 20 residues. Per germline, CDR1 MNHEY and CDR2 SVGEGT. CDR3 bases: TGTGCCAGCAGTTACTCGAGGGGACTAGCGGGAGGGCCTCGAAACAATGAGCAGTTCTTC. This sequence encodes CASSYSRGLAGGPRNNEQFF.

Here the CDR3 DNA reads TGCAGTGCTAGAGATTTGGGGACTAGCGGCCAGGAGTACTTC. This gives the protein CSARDLGTSGQEYF. The chain is built from TRBV20-1 and TRBJ2-7; 11 bases agree with TRBD2. The CDR3 is 14 residues long. Germline loops: CDR1 DFQATT, CDR2 SNEGSKA (reference sequence). Trimming at V came to 0 bases and at J to 11 bases, leaving 9 bases not matched to a gene.

CDR3 sequence reads: CASSSLQGNTGELFF. In DNA, the CDR3 is TGTGCCAGCAGTTCCCTCCAGGGAAACACCGGGGAGCTGTTTTTT. The chain joins TRBV6-5 to TRBJ2-2, with a possible D match to TRBD1 (5 bases). The CDR3 spans 15 residues. From germline, CDR1 is MNHEY and CDR2 SVGAGI. V lost 4 bases to trimming and J lost 2 bases, with 11 bases between them.

As concerns this clonotype: A read error may explain this, as a much larger clone is one base away. The chain has TRBV5-1 and TRBJ2-3; 9 nucleotides agree with TRBD1. The germline gives CDR1 SGHRS, CDR2 YFSETQ. This CDR3 is built from 14 residues. As DNA, the CDR3 is TGCGCCAGCAGACCTGGACAGGGGACAGATAAGCAGTATTTT. Its translation: CASRPGQGTDKQYF.

This clonotype was seen repeatedly, ten times or more. The chain employs TRBV29-1 and TRBJ2-1; TRBD2 matches 9 bases. CDR3 length equals 15 residues. V shed 6 bases and J 2 bases; nucleotides not matched to a gene: 8. Germline V lookup: CDR1 SQVTM, CDR2 ANQGSEA. The CDR3 DNA reads as TGCAGCGTGGCAGGCCGGACTAGCGCCTACAATGAGCAGTTCTTC. Translation gives CSVAGRTSAYNEQFF.

This clonotype showed up many times. The rearrangement links TRBV11-2 to TRBJ1-3; D is uncertain. The CDR3 is made up of 12 amino acids. Germline CDR1 and CDR2: SGHAT and FQNNGV. Trimming pared 5 bases from V and 7 bases from J, leaving 9 bases between. DNA for the CDR3: TGTGCCAGCAGCCTCACCCCGAACACCATATATTTT. This gives the protein CASSLTPNTIYF.

This clonotype was counted between two and nine times. The chain carries TRBV28 and TRBJ1-5, with a possible D match to TRBD1 (6 bases). Trimming stripped 2 bases from V and 0 bases from J, with 14 bases between. Germline V gene sequence: CDR1 MDHEN, CDR2 SYDVKM. The CDR3 has 17 residues. CDR3 sequence: CASSLRGYKYSNQPQHF. The DNA of the CDR3 is TGTGCCAGCAGTTTAAGGGGGTATAAATATAGCAATCAGCCCCAGCATTTT. The whole variable domain, remainder taken from reference TRBV28 and TRBJ1-5, is DVKVTQSSRYLVKRTGEKVFLECVQDMDHENMFWYRQDPGLGLRLIYFSYDVKMKEKGDIPEGYSVSREKKERFSLILESASTNQTSMYLCASSLRGYKYSNQPQHFGDGTRLSIL.

This clonotype was detected ten times or more. The gene calls are TRBV4-2 and TRBJ2-7; no clear D gene. Germline V gene data show CDR1 as LGHNA and CDR2 as YNFKEQ. The CDR3 totals 13 residues. V was trimmed by 0 bases and J by 4 bases, leaving 7 bases between them. The CDR3 DNA reads TGTGCCAGCAGCCAAGATCGAAAATACGAGCAGTACTTC. Amino acids: CASSQDRKYEQYF.

This clonotype was seen ten or more times. The J gene is TRBJ2-3, the V gene TRBV20-1; D not resolved. The V end lost 1 base, the J end lost 5 bases, and 7 bases lay between the germline ends. CDR1 is DFQATT and CDR2 is SNEGSKA in the germline V gene (reference sequence). CDR3 length: 12 amino acids. CDR3 sequence (DNA): TGCAGTGCTAGAGGGGCTAGAGATACGCAGTATTTT. Translated, it gives CSARGARDTQYF.

This clonotype was seen a few times. The rearrangement uses TRBV28 and TRBJ1-5; D unclear. This CDR3 spans 12 amino acids. The V end was cut by 7 bases, the J end by 9 bases, with 13 bases between. Germline CDR1 and CDR2: MDHEN and SYDVKM. The CDR3 region has the DNA TGTGCCAGCACCCCCCCCTGGGGGCCCCAGCATTTT. This sequence encodes CASTPPWGPQHF.

This clonotype was counted between two and nine times. The CDR3 here is CSGKQGANNEQFF. The CDR3 region has the DNA TGCAGCGGGAAGCAGGGGGCTAACAATGAGCAGTTCTTC. The rearrangement links TRBV29-1 to TRBJ2-1; 8 positions match TRBD1. V gave up 7 bases and J gave up 5 bases; unmatched junction bases: 7. Germline V lookup: CDR1 SQVTM, CDR2 ANQGSEA. CDR3 length: 13 residues.

The chain combines TRBV4-3 with TRBJ2-7; tentative D call: TRBD2 (6 bases). Looked up from germline, CDR1 is LGHNA and CDR2 is YSLEER. The CDR3 consists of 16 residues. Trimming shortened V by 4 bases and J by 2 bases, and 18 bases separated the two germline ends. This CDR3 reads CASSLNWQGGPYEQYF. The CDR3 nucleotides are TGCGCCAGCAGCCTTAACTGGCAGGGAGGCCCCTACGAGCAGTACTTC.

The chain joins TRBV27 to TRBJ1-5, with unresolved D. Germline V CDR1 and CDR2: MNHEY, SMNVEV (reference sequence). The V end lost 3 bases, the J end lost 6 bases, and 9 bases lay between the germline ends. The CDR3 totals 13 residues. Here the CDR3 reads CASSFQVGQPQHF. The CDR3, as DNA: TGTGCCAGCAGTTTTCAGGTGGGTCAGCCCCAGCATTTT.